A selection of T cell receptor beta chains follows, all from one sample in a study of regulatory T cells. TCRdb keeps only in-frame clones here, not all; method: immunoSEQ multiplex PCR. The data show 25,000 or so clones, with approximately 91% seen just once and roughly 1.3% held by the top ten. The sample taken for sequencing was conventional CD4+ T cells sorted from blood. Every receptor here comes from a child aged 5 to 17 with CD3G deficiency. Both conserved end residues are part of each CDR3. The D gene is left open where the match is weak. Part of the rows lack a size; the others show once, few, many or a class for expanded clones.

v_gene: TRBV6-1
d_gene: NA
j_gene: TRBJ2-4
abundance: NA
CDR3nt: TGTGCCAGCAGCTCGGGGTCTTTGGCCAAAAACATTCAGTACTTC
CDR3aa: CASSSGSLAKNIQYF

v_gene: TRBV20-1
d_gene: TRBD2
j_gene: TRBJ2-1
abundance: NA
CDR3nt: TGCAGTGTTGAAGCGGGACTAGTGGAGTTCTTC
CDR3aa: CSVEAGLVEFF

v_gene: TRBV5-4
d_gene: NA
j_gene: TRBJ2-7
abundance: NA
CDR3nt: TGTGCCAGCAGCTTGGTTGCGGAGGGGACTCACGAGCAGTACTTC
CDR3aa: CASSLVAEGTHEQYF

v_gene: TRBV6-1
d_gene: NA
j_gene: TRBJ1-5
abundance: NA
CDR3nt: TGTGCCAGCAGTGGGGCAGGGGCTCTCTATAGCAATCAGCCCCAGCATTTT
CDR3aa: CASSGAGALYSNQPQHF

v_gene: TRBV7-8
d_gene: NA
j_gene: TRBJ2-7
abundance: NA
CDR3nt: TGTGCCAGCAGCTTATCCGGGAACTCCATAGGGCTAGAGCAGTACTTC
CDR3aa: CASSLSGNSIGLEQYF

v_gene: TRBV28
d_gene: TRBD2
j_gene: TRBJ2-5
abundance: NA
CDR3nt: TGTGCCAGCAGATCTGGTGCGGGAGGGCCCACCCAGTACTTC
CDR3aa: CASRSGAGGPTQYF

v_gene: TRBV5-1
d_gene: TRBD2
j_gene: TRBJ2-1
abundance: NA
CDR3nt: TGCGCCAGCAGCTTGGTCGGTAGCGGGAGGCGCGGTGAGCAGTTCTTC
CDR3aa: CASSLVGSGRRGEQFF

v_gene: TRBV27
d_gene: TRBD2
j_gene: TRBJ2-3
abundance: once
CDR3nt: TGTGCCAGCAGCACTTGGGGGGGAGGGACAGATACGCAGTATTTT
CDR3aa: CASSTWGGGTDTQYF

v_gene: TRBV2
d_gene: TRBD2
j_gene: TRBJ2-7
abundance: NA
CDR3nt: TGTGCCAGCAGTGACGGAAGAGCGGGAGGGGTTCGCTACGAGCAGTACTTC
CDR3aa: CASSDGRAGGVRYEQYF

v_gene: TRBV7-9
d_gene: NA
j_gene: TRBJ2-5
abundance: NA
CDR3nt: TGTGCCAGCAGCCCGGGGGTACGTGGAGAGACCCAGTACTTC
CDR3aa: CASSPGVRGETQYF

v_gene: TRBV30
d_gene: NA
j_gene: TRBJ1-2
abundance: NA
CDR3nt: TGTGCCTGGAGAGGGCAGGCCTCCTATGGCTACACCTTC
CDR3aa: CAWRGQASYGYTF

v_gene: TRBV28
d_gene: TRBD2
j_gene: TRBJ2-7
abundance: NA
CDR3nt: TGTGCCAGCAGTGGTCCTCTAGCGGGAGCCTACGAGCAGTACTTC
CDR3aa: CASSGPLAGAYEQYF

v_gene: TRBV10-3
d_gene: NA
j_gene: TRBJ2-7
abundance: NA
CDR3nt: TGTGCCATCAGTGCGACCTTAGGCTCCGAGCAGTACTTC
CDR3aa: CAISATLGSEQYF

v_gene: TRBV30
d_gene: NA
j_gene: TRBJ1-2
abundance: NA
CDR3nt: TGTGCCTGGAGTTCATCCCGGACAAGGCAAGGCTACACCTTC
CDR3aa: CAWSSSRTRQGYTF

v_gene: TRBV28
d_gene: TRBD1
j_gene: TRBJ2-7
abundance: NA
CDR3nt: TGTGCCAGCAGTTCTCCGACAGGGTTTCGCGAGCAGTACTTC
CDR3aa: CASSSPTGFREQYF

v_gene: TRBV6-1
d_gene: TRBD2
j_gene: TRBJ2-1
abundance: once
CDR3nt: TGTGCCAGCAGTGCCGCGTTAAAAGCGGGAGTTGGCAATGAGCAGTTCTTC
CDR3aa: CASSAALKAGVGNEQFF

v_gene: TRBV5-1
d_gene: NA
j_gene: TRBJ2-3
abundance: NA
CDR3nt: TGCGCCAGCAGCTTGGCCGGGGCCAGGGGAGATACGCAGTATTTT
CDR3aa: CASSLAGARGDTQYF

v_gene: TRBV30
d_gene: NA
j_gene: TRBJ2-7
abundance: NA
CDR3nt: TGTGCCTGGAGTGTAGGCGGAAGGGCCGAGCAGTACTTC
CDR3aa: CAWSVGGRAEQYF

v_gene: TRBV7-9
d_gene: TRBD2
j_gene: TRBJ2-1
abundance: NA
CDR3nt: TGTGCCAGCAGCTTAGCTGGAGCGGGAGGGTATGAGCAGTTCTTC
CDR3aa: CASSLAGAGGYEQFF

v_gene: TRBV6-5
d_gene: TRBD1
j_gene: TRBJ1-2
abundance: NA
CDR3nt: TGTGCCAGCAGTTACCATCCACAGGGGAACGGCTACACCTTC
CDR3aa: CASSYHPQGNGYTF

v_gene: TRBV5-1
d_gene: TRBD1
j_gene: TRBJ1-1
abundance: once
CDR3nt: TGCGCCAGCAGCCCTGGACAGGTGGTCCGGAGGACTGAAGCTTTCTTT
CDR3aa: CASSPGQVVRRTEAFF

v_gene: TRBV28
d_gene: NA
j_gene: TRBJ1-5
abundance: NA
CDR3nt: TGTGCCAGCAGTCGTCGGGGGGCACAGCCCCAGCATTTT
CDR3aa: CASSRRGAQPQHF

v_gene: TRBV6-1
d_gene: NA
j_gene: TRBJ2-2
abundance: NA
CDR3nt: TGTGCCAGCAGTCTGAAGTGGGGGGCCGGGGAGCTGTTTTTT
CDR3aa: CASSLKWGAGELFF

v_gene: TRBV7-9
d_gene: NA
j_gene: TRBJ2-3
abundance: NA
CDR3nt: TGTGCCAGCAGCTTAGGGTTCGGATTTGGCACAGATACGCAGTATTTT
CDR3aa: CASSLGFGFGTDTQYF

v_gene: TRBV6-1
d_gene: NA
j_gene: TRBJ2-7
abundance: once
CDR3nt: TGTGCCAGTAGGGCGGGGCTTGACATTGCCAAGCAGTACTTC
CDR3aa: CASRAGLDIAKQYF

v_gene: TRBV7-9
d_gene: TRBD2
j_gene: TRBJ2-1
abundance: NA
CDR3nt: TGTGCCAGCAGCTTGGGGACTAGCGGGAGCGTCGATGAGCAGTTCTTC
CDR3aa: CASSLGTSGSVDEQFF

v_gene: TRBV28
d_gene: NA
j_gene: TRBJ2-1
abundance: NA
CDR3nt: TGTGCCAGCAGTTTAAGGGGGGTGAAATACAATGAGCAGTTCTTC
CDR3aa: CASSLRGVKYNEQFF

v_gene: TRBV28
d_gene: TRBD2
j_gene: TRBJ2-5
abundance: NA
CDR3nt: TGTGCCAGCAGTTCGTTAGCGGGGCTAGAGTACCAAGAGACCCAGTACTTC
CDR3aa: CASSSLAGLEYQETQYF

v_gene: TRBV6-6
d_gene: NA
j_gene: TRBJ2-2
abundance: NA
CDR3nt: TGTGCCAGCAGTTTTCAAGGGGCGGGGACCGGGGAGCTGTTTTTT
CDR3aa: CASSFQGAGTGELFF

v_gene: TRBV21-1
d_gene: NA
j_gene: TRBJ2-2
abundance: NA
CDR3nt: TGTGCCAGCAGCAAAGGGAAACAGGGTCGGGACACCGGGGAGCTGTTTTTT
CDR3aa: CASSKGKQGRDTGELFF

v_gene: TRBV6-1
d_gene: NA
j_gene: TRBJ1-1
abundance: NA
CDR3nt: TGTGCCAGCAGTGAAGGGTTCAGAGAAGACCCTGAAGCTTTCTTT
CDR3aa: CASSEGFREDPEAFF

v_gene: TRBV7-9
d_gene: NA
j_gene: TRBJ2-3
abundance: NA
CDR3nt: TGTGCCAGCAGCTCTAACACAGATACGCAGTATTTT
CDR3aa: CASSSNTDTQYF

v_gene: TRBV7-3
d_gene: TRBD2
j_gene: TRBJ2-2
abundance: NA
CDR3nt: TGTGCCAGCAGCTGGTGGACTAGCGGGAGCGCGAACACCGGGGAGCTGTTTTTT
CDR3aa: CASSWWTSGSANTGELFF

v_gene: TRBV28
d_gene: TRBD1
j_gene: TRBJ1-2
abundance: NA
CDR3nt: TGTGCCAGCAGTCGTACCGGGACAGCGTCCTATGGCTACACCTTC
CDR3aa: CASSRTGTASYGYTF

v_gene: TRBV6-1
d_gene: NA
j_gene: TRBJ2-3
abundance: NA
CDR3nt: TGTGCCAGCAGTGACGGACCCTCCAACAGGGATACGCAGTATTTT
CDR3aa: CASSDGPSNRDTQYF

v_gene: TRBV7-2
d_gene: TRBD1
j_gene: TRBJ1-1
abundance: NA
CDR3nt: TGTGCCAGCAGCCCCAGGGGGGGGGCTGAAGCTTTCTTT
CDR3aa: CASSPRGGAEAFF

v_gene: TRBV7-9
d_gene: TRBD1
j_gene: TRBJ1-1
abundance: NA
CDR3nt: TGTGCCAGCAGCTTAGCGGGACAGGCGGCTGAAGCTTTCTTT
CDR3aa: CASSLAGQAAEAFF

v_gene: TRBV19
d_gene: TRBD2
j_gene: TRBJ2-3
abundance: NA
CDR3nt: TGTGCCAGTAGCCATAGCGGGACTAGCACAGATACGCAGTATTTT
CDR3aa: CASSHSGTSTDTQYF

v_gene: TRBV5-1
d_gene: NA
j_gene: TRBJ2-7
abundance: NA
CDR3nt: TGCGCCAGCAGCCTGGACGGAGGGTACGAGCAGTACTTC
CDR3aa: CASSLDGGYEQYF

v_gene: TRBV5-1
d_gene: TRBD2
j_gene: TRBJ2-3
abundance: NA
CDR3nt: TGCGCCAGCAGCCTATATAGCGGGCCCCGCACAGATACGCAGTATTTT
CDR3aa: CASSLYSGPRTDTQYF

v_gene: TRBV6-1
d_gene: NA
j_gene: TRBJ1-2
abundance: once
CDR3nt: TGTGCCAGCAGTGATCCTTGGCGACGGGCCTTGGGCTACACCTTC
CDR3aa: CASSDPWRRALGYTF

v_gene: TRBV7-9
d_gene: TRBD2
j_gene: TRBJ2-1
abundance: NA
CDR3nt: TGTGCCAGCAGCCCCGGGGGGGCGGGCTACAATGAGCAGTTCTTC
CDR3aa: CASSPGGAGYNEQFF

v_gene: TRBV6-1
d_gene: NA
j_gene: TRBJ2-7
abundance: NA
CDR3nt: TGTGCCAGCAGTGAAGAGTGGGGATACGAGCAGTACTTC
CDR3aa: CASSEEWGYEQYF

v_gene: TRBV28
d_gene: TRBD2
j_gene: TRBJ2-7
abundance: NA
CDR3nt: TGTGCCAGCAGTACCCGACTAGCGGCGGACTACGAGCAGTACTTC
CDR3aa: CASSTRLAADYEQYF

v_gene: TRBV11-2
d_gene: NA
j_gene: TRBJ2-5
abundance: NA
CDR3nt: TGTGCCAGCAGCTCAGACAGACAAGAGACCCAGTACTTC
CDR3aa: CASSSDRQETQYF

v_gene: TRBV7-9
d_gene: NA
j_gene: TRBJ2-1
abundance: NA
CDR3nt: TGTGCCAGCGGCAGGGGCATCAATGAGCAGTTCTTC
CDR3aa: CASGRGINEQFF

v_gene: TRBV7-9
d_gene: NA
j_gene: TRBJ2-1
abundance: NA
CDR3nt: TGTGCCAGCAGCCCTTTCCGACAGAAGGGCAATGAGCAGTTCTTC
CDR3aa: CASSPFRQKGNEQFF

v_gene: TRBV11-2
d_gene: TRBD2
j_gene: TRBJ2-1
abundance: NA
CDR3nt: TGTGCCAGCAGCCGAACCGGGACTAGCCCTCTCGGTCCGTTCTTC
CDR3aa: CASSRTGTSPLGPFF

v_gene: TRBV21-1
d_gene: NA
j_gene: TRBJ2-1
abundance: medium-sized
CDR3nt: TGTGCCAGCAGCAAAGTGTGGGACGGGAGCCGATTCGACAATGAGCAGTTCTTC
CDR3aa: CASSKVWDGSRFDNEQFF

v_gene: TRBV7-8
d_gene: NA
j_gene: TRBJ2-7
abundance: NA
CDR3nt: TGTGCCAGCAGCCTTTTTCCTAGCTACGAGCAGTACTTC
CDR3aa: CASSLFPSYEQYF

v_gene: TRBV28
d_gene: NA
j_gene: TRBJ1-1
abundance: NA
CDR3nt: TGTGCCAGCAGTTTATCCCGCTACTTGGGCTTAAACACTGAAGCTTTCTTT
CDR3aa: CASSLSRYLGLNTEAFF

v_gene: TRBV5-1
d_gene: NA
j_gene: TRBJ2-3
abundance: NA
CDR3nt: TGCGCCAGCAGCTTGGAGGGTTCCGGGAGTGGAGATACGCAGTATTTT
CDR3aa: CASSLEGSGSGDTQYF

v_gene: TRBV28
d_gene: TRBD1
j_gene: TRBJ1-3
abundance: NA
CDR3nt: TGTGCCAGCAGTAAACAGGGGAAGGGTGGAAACACCATATATTTT
CDR3aa: CASSKQGKGGNTIYF

v_gene: TRBV2
d_gene: NA
j_gene: TRBJ1-1
abundance: once
CDR3nt: TGTGCCAGCTCCAGGGACGGCGGAGCTTTCTTT
CDR3aa: CASSRDGGAFF

v_gene: TRBV5-1
d_gene: NA
j_gene: TRBJ2-3
abundance: NA
CDR3nt: TGCGCCAGCAGCTTAACTGGACGGCCGATGGATACGCAGTATTTT
CDR3aa: CASSLTGRPMDTQYF

v_gene: TRBV18
d_gene: NA
j_gene: TRBJ1-1
abundance: NA
CDR3nt: TGTGCCAGCTCACCACCTGACGGGGCACCAGTAGAAGCTTTCTTT
CDR3aa: CASSPPDGAPVEAFF

v_gene: TRBV5-1
d_gene: NA
j_gene: TRBJ2-2
abundance: NA
CDR3nt: TGCGCCAGCAGCTCCTCCGAGGCCACCGGGGAGCTGTTTTTT
CDR3aa: CASSSSEATGELFF

v_gene: TRBV28
d_gene: NA
j_gene: TRBJ2-7
abundance: NA
CDR3nt: TGTGCCAGCAGTTTCAACCCAAACGGCGGCTACGAGCAGTACTTC
CDR3aa: CASSFNPNGGYEQYF

v_gene: TRBV28
d_gene: NA
j_gene: TRBJ1-1
abundance: few
CDR3nt: TGTGCCAGCGGCACTGAGGGATTAGCTTTCTTT
CDR3aa: CASGTEGLAFF